Below, one T cell receptor (beta chain) is given with its context. Participants' own reports of clinical history determined their cohort assignment. The sample originates from a study of blood T cell repertoires in COVID-19. Whole-study context: COVID-19 samples collected from the United States, Italy and Spain covered acute and convalescent phases. The analysed material was cDNA or gDNA that came from T cells, B-cell-depleted T cells, or PBMCs.

Original data processing: From reference gene primer amplification, estimates of nucleated cell counts were derived. Produced via immunoSEQ multiplex PCR; TCRdb's table is partial and in-frame only. Clone size and V and J calls were adopted from that table, with D and trimming inferred from the DNA. Here the sample spans some 270,000 clones, roughly four fifths being singletons. The CDR3 is made up of 12 amino acids. The germline V gene encodes CDR1 ENHRY and CDR2 SYGVKD. V gave up 5 bases and J gave up 5 bases; unmatched junction bases: 1. The rearrangement uses TRBV10-3 and TRBJ1-2, with 8 bases matching TRBD1. This TCR came from a man aged 45 to 65 who had recovered from COVID-19. Sample: PBMCs or T cells enriched from blood (not recorded which). The CDR3, as DNA: TGTGCCATCAGTACAGGGGGGTATGGCTACACCTTC. It codes for CAISTGGYGYTF.